Each of the 24 T cell receptor beta chains below was sequenced from the same sample in a study of tumor-infiltrating lymphocytes in localized non-small cell lung cancer. Some clones are missing from TCRdb's copy, which holds only in-frame ones; the method was immunoSEQ multiplex PCR. The repertoire holds about 2,300 clones, with around 55% as singletons. Source material: uninvolved lung tissue not adjacent to the tumor. The receptors stem from a human donor with non-small cell lung cancer. Some clones in this sample may be carry-over from other donors' samples.

The chain is built from TRBV30 and TRBJ2-7, with 8 bases identical to TRBD2. V shed 4 bases and J 5 bases; nucleotides not matched to a gene: 19. Germline loops: CDR1 GTSNPN, CDR2 SVGIG (reference sequence). The CDR3 covers 17 residues. The CDR3 DNA sequence: TGTGCCTGGACCCCCCGGTTTAAGGGGACTAGTCCCCACGAGCAGTACTTC. It yields the protein CAWTPRFKGTSPHEQYF. The whole variable domain, remainder taken from reference TRBV30 and TRBJ2-7, is SQTIHQWPATLVQPVGSPLSLECTVEGTSNPNLYWYRQAAGRGLQLLFYSVGIGQISSEVPQNLSASRPQDRQFILSSKKLLLSDSGFYLCAWTPRFKGTSPHEQYFGPGTRLTVT.

This sequence joins TRBV6-5 and TRBJ2-7; no reliable D call. CDR3 size: 10 residues. The V end was cut by 6 bases, the J end by 7 bases, with 7 bases between. Germline V gives CDR1 MNHEY, CDR2 SVGAGI. This CDR3 reads CASSSLEQYF. The CDR3 DNA follows: TGTGCCAGCAGCTCCTTAGAGCAGTACTTC.

This sequence joins TRBV11-2 and TRBJ1-1; D is unclear. From germline, CDR1 is SGHAT and CDR2 FQNNGV. The CDR3 is 15 amino acids. V was clipped by 1 base and J by 0 bases, with 9 bases between them. In DNA form, the CDR3 reads TGTGCCAGCAGCTTAGGTCTGAGAATGAACACTGAAGCTTTCTTT. It translates to CASSLGLRMNTEAFF.

This chain uses TRBV28 with TRBJ2-5; no firm D call. The V end lost 7 bases, the J end lost 3 bases, and 12 bases lay between the germline ends. This CDR3 has 13 amino acids. Germline V lookup: CDR1 MDHEN, CDR2 SYDVKM. CDR3: CASNLGGEETQYF. The CDR3 DNA is TGTGCCAGCAACCTGGGCGGAGAAGAGACCCAGTACTTC.

The genes are TRBV7-2 and TRBJ1-2; 7 bases are a match to TRBD1. The V gene's germline CDR1 is SGHTA and CDR2 FQGNSA. V dropped 1 base and J dropped 4; count of bases not matched to a gene: 6. The CDR3 sequence is 15 residues long. CDR3 amino acids: CASSLGPDRSYGYTF. The CDR3 coding sequence is TGTGCCAGCAGCTTAGGCCCGGACAGGTCCTATGGCTACACCTTC.

The V call is TRBV4-2, the J call TRBJ2-3; D gene unclear. Trimming took 3 bases from V and 6 from J, leaving 10 bases between them. The germline V gene encodes CDR1 LGHNA and CDR2 YNFKEQ. The CDR3 runs to 13 residues. CDR3 nucleotide sequence: TGTGCCAGCAGCCAGTCGGAGTTGGATACGCAGTATTTT. This translates into CASSQSELDTQYF.

V is TRBV4-3 and J is TRBJ2-2; D might be TRBD2 (6 bases). This CDR3 comprises 15 residues. The germline CDR1 and CDR2 sequences are LGHNA and YSLEER. V was clipped by 1 base and J by 4 bases, with 10 bases between them. CDR3 coding DNA: TGCGCCAGCAGCCAAGTGGGGGGATCCACCGGGGAGCTGTTTTTT. It specifies CASSQVGGSTGELFF.

This clone has just a few counts. The rearrangement uses TRBV29-1 and TRBJ2-7; weak D call: TRBD2 (7 bases). This CDR3 comprises 13 residues. V dropped 5 bases and J dropped 2 bases, with 13 bases sitting between them. The germline gives CDR1 SQVTM, CDR2 ANQGSEA. In DNA, the CDR3 is TGCAGCGTTAGGGCGGGGGCCCCCTACGAGCAGTACTTC. It codes for CSVRAGAPYEQYF.

CDR3: CATSRDRGTGRVYEQYF. The CDR3 DNA follows: TGTGCCACCAGCAGAGATCGGGGGACAGGGAGAGTCTACGAGCAGTACTTC. The chain is built from TRBV15 and TRBJ2-7; TRBD1 agrees at 9 bases. The CDR3 is 17 amino acids. Germline lookup yields CDR1 LNHNV and CDR2 YYDKDF (reference sequence). V was pared by 0 bases and J by 3 bases, with 9 bases of the junction left unmatched.

The rearrangement links TRBV5-4 to TRBJ2-7; 9 nucleotides agree with TRBD1. From germline, CDR1 is SGHNT and CDR2 YYREEE (reference sequence). The V gene end was trimmed by 4 bases and the J gene end by 3 bases; junction bases not matched to a gene: 8. The CDR3 is 15 amino acids. The CDR3 reads CASSTSRGQGYEQYF. The CDR3 DNA follows: TGTGCCAGCAGCACATCTCGGGGACAGGGCTACGAGCAGTACTTC.

CDR3 DNA sequence: TGTGCCAGCAGCGCCACACCGCCTAGACAGGGGGCTGCAGATACGCAGTATTTT. Encoded protein: CASSATPPRQGAADTQYF. The chain joins TRBV7-7 to TRBJ2-3, with TRBD1 matching over 10 bases. CDR3 length: 18 residues. Per the germline V gene, CDR1 is SSHAT and CDR2 is FNYEAQ (reference sequence). The V gene end was trimmed by 5 bases and the J gene end by 4 bases; junction bases not matched to a gene: 15. The complete variable domain, with remaining parts taken from reference TRBV7-7 and TRBJ2-3, reads GAGVSQSPRYKVTKRGQDVTLRCDPISSHATLYWYQQALGQGPEFLTYFNYEAQPDKSGLPSDRFSAERPEGSISTLTIQRTEQRDSAMYRCASSATPPRQGAADTQYFGPGTRLTVL.

V gene TRBV29-1 combines with J gene TRBJ2-1, with D unclear. V lost 3 bases, J lost 7 bases, and 13 bases lay in between. The germline CDR1 and CDR2 sequences are SQVTM and ANQGSEA. The CDR3 extends over 13 amino acids. The CDR3 here is CSVDVGIGNEQFF. The DNA for the CDR3 is TGCAGCGTTGACGTGGGAATAGGTAATGAGCAGTTCTTC.

The chain has TRBV6-6 and TRBJ1-2; D call uncertain. With 4 bases removed from V and 3 bases from J, the gap between germline ends came to 6 bases. CDR1 MNHNY and CDR2 SVGAGI come from the germline V gene (reference sequence). This CDR3 contains 12 residues. The CDR3 nucleotides read TGTGCCAGCAGTTCCTACTACTATGGCTACACCTTC. This gives the protein CASSSYYYGYTF.

V and J are TRBV19 and TRBJ1-6; 9 bases match TRBD1. This CDR3 has 16 residues. CDR1 and CDR2 (germline): LNHDA, SQIVND (reference sequence). Unmatched junction bases numbered 7, after V lost 6 bases and J lost 4 bases. CDR3 sequence (DNA): TGTGCCAGTAGCAAAATACAGGGGGCTTATAATTCACCCCTCCACTTT. This gives the protein CASSKIQGAYNSPLHF. The variable domain in full, with the rest retrieved from reference TRBV19 and TRBJ1-6, is DGGITQSPKYLFRKEGQNVTLSCEQNLNHDAMYWYRQDPGQGLRLIYYSQIVNDFQKGDIAEGYSVSREKKESFPLTVTSAQKNPTAFYLCASSKIQGAYNSPLHFGNGTRLTVT.

The chain uses TRBV30 and TRBJ2-2, with TRBD2 matching over 8 bases. The trim removed 0 bases at V and 9 bases at J, leaving 12 bases unmatched. CDR1 GTSNPN and CDR2 SVGIG come from the germline V gene (reference sequence). The CDR3 has 16 residues. The CDR3 DNA reads as TGTGCCTGGAGTGTAGGGCGGGCTAGCGGGTATCGGGAGCTGTTTTTT. Its protein product is CAWSVGRASGYRELFF.

The gene calls are TRBV5-6 and TRBJ1-2; 7 bases map to TRBD1. The trim removed 4 bases at V and 7 bases at J, leaving 13 bases unmatched. Per germline, CDR1 SGHDT and CDR2 YYEEEE. The CDR3 has 15 amino acids. CDR3 coding DNA: TGTGCCAGCAGCCCGACTCCGGGACAGAGGACTGGCTACACCTTC. This encodes CASSPTPGQRTGYTF.

This clone is medium-sized (0.01 to 0.1%). The V and J genes are TRBV13 and TRBJ2-7; TRBD2 matches at 11 bases. The CDR3 contains 14 residues. The trim removed 5 bases at V and 3 bases at J, leaving 3 bases unmatched. Germline CDR1 is PRHDT and CDR2 is FYEKMQ (reference sequence). The CDR3 DNA sequence: TGTGCCAGCAGCAAGGGACTAGCGGACTACGAGCAGTACTTC. Translated, it gives CASSKGLADYEQYF.

The chain recombines TRBV2 with TRBJ1-2; 7 bases map to TRBD1. V lost 4 bases and J lost 4; bases outside the gene matches: 6. The CDR3 is 14 residues long. Germline CDR1 and CDR2: SNHLY and FYNNEI. This CDR3 is CASSVTGILYGYTF. CDR3 DNA sequence: TGTGCCAGCAGTGTGACAGGGATCCTCTATGGCTACACCTTC.

This clone was seen a handful of times. This chain links TRBV4-2 with TRBJ1-4; 11 bases are a match to TRBD1. Unmatched junction bases numbered 9, after V lost 1 base and J lost 2 bases. This CDR3 comprises 19 residues. From germline, CDR1 is LGHNA and CDR2 YNFKEQ. As DNA, the CDR3 is TGTGCCAGCAGCCAAGGAGTAGGGACAGGGGGGGTGACTAATGAAAAACTGTTTTTT. It is translated as CASSQGVGTGGVTNEKLFF.

This clone counts as medium-sized (0.01 to 0.1%). The chain uses TRBV5-6 and TRBJ1-2; D remains unclear. The germline V gene has CDR1 SGHDT and CDR2 YYEEEE. The CDR3 consists of 16 residues. V lost 3 bases to trimming and J lost 2 bases, with 17 bases between them. The CDR3 DNA sequence: TGTGCCAGCAGCTCTGGACGGGTCTGGTTCAACTATGGCTACACCTTC. Protein sequence: CASSSGRVWFNYGYTF.

By its share, this clone is medium-sized. The chain combines TRBV20-1 with TRBJ2-3; D is unclear. CDR1 is DFQATT, CDR2 SNEGSKA, per germline (reference sequence). V was pared by 6 bases and J by 6 bases, with 10 bases between. The CDR3 has 11 amino acids. CDR3: CSAPFGDTQYF. The CDR3 coding sequence is TGCAGTGCCCCCTTTGGGGATACGCAGTATTTT.

This sequence joins TRBV7-3 and TRBJ2-7, with a possible D match to TRBD2 (6 bases). The CDR3 is made up of 15 amino acids. From germline, CDR1 is SGHTA and CDR2 FQGTGA. V was cut by 4 bases and J by 5 bases, with 18 bases left in between. CDR3 bases: TGTGCCAGCAGCTGGGGAATCGGGGGAACCAACGAGCAGTACTTC. It encodes CASSWGIGGTNEQYF. The variable domain in full, completed from reference TRBV7-3 and TRBJ2-7, reads GAGVSQTPSNKVTEKGKYVELRCDPISGHTALYWYRQSLGQGPEFLIYFQGTGAADDSGLPNDRFFAVRPEGSVSTLKIQRTERGDSAVYLCASSWGIGGTNEQYFGPGTRLTVT.

The V gene is TRBV27, the J gene TRBJ2-3; 7 positions match TRBD2. This CDR3 region has 15 residues. Trimming removed 2 bases from V and 2 bases from J; junction bases left unmatched: 4. CDR1 is MNHEY, CDR2 SMNVEV, per germline (reference sequence). Here the CDR3 reads CASSLAGEVTDTQYF. Written as DNA, the CDR3 is TGTGCCAGCAGTTTAGCGGGAGAGGTCACAGATACGCAGTATTTT.

This clone ranks as medium-sized (0.01 to 0.1%). The rearrangement uses TRBV5-6 and TRBJ2-7; 11 bases line up with TRBD1. Trimming at V came to 3 bases and at J to 3 bases, leaving 8 bases not matched to a gene. There are 16 residues in the CDR3. Germline V gene data show CDR1 as SGHDT and CDR2 as YYEEEE. The CDR3 protein is CASSSGTGGLNYEQYF. The CDR3 DNA reads as TGTGCCAGCAGCTCCGGGACAGGGGGATTAAACTACGAGCAGTACTTC.